Below are 17 T cell receptor beta chains sequenced from a single sample in a study of CD8 T cells in ankylosing spondylitis. One entry per CDR3 protein, called by TCRdb with MiXCR from the 5' RACE reads. The sample records under 200,000 distinct CDR3 sequences, 11% being singletons. What was sequenced was blood, either unsorted or a sorted T cell fraction (not recorded which). These receptors were taken from a male donor with ankylosing spondylitis or in good health (not recorded which).

This clonotype was observed many times. The genes are TRBV6-2 or TRBV6-3 and TRBJ1-2; D gene unclear. Trimming cost V 6 bases and J 0 bases, with 8 bases left between them. CDR1 is MNHEY and CDR2 is SVGEGT in the germline V gene. The CDR3 runs 13 residues. In DNA, the CDR3 is TGTGCCAGCAGGAGCGCAGCTAACTATGGCTACACCTTC. Translation: CASRSAANYGYTF.

This clonotype was counted at least ten times. J is TRBJ2-1 and V is TRBV20-1, with 8 bases fitting TRBD1. Germline assignment: CDR1 DFQATT and CDR2 SNEGSKA (reference sequence). J was trimmed by 6 bases and V by 1 base; bases with no gene match: 8. The CDR3 consists of 15 residues. The CDR3 region is CSARVPTGDFNEQFF. For the CDR3, the DNA is TGCAGTGCTAGAGTCCCGACAGGGGATTTCAATGAGCAGTTCTTC.

This clonotype was counted between two and nine times. The J gene is TRBJ2-3, the V gene TRBV11-2, with D possibly being TRBD2 (5 bases). The CDR3 is made up of 19 amino acids. Between the trimmed V and J ends, which lost 0 bases and 1 base, there was a span of 20 bases. CDR1 and CDR2 (germline): SGHAT, FQNNGV. CDR3 in amino acids: CASSLDGVRSTRGTDTQYF. DNA of the CDR3: TGTGCCAGCAGCTTAGATGGCGTTCGCAGCACTAGGGGCACAGATACGCAGTATTTT.

This clonotype was recorded at least ten times. The V and J genes are TRBV27 and TRBJ1-2; TRBD1 matches at 7 bases. The CDR3 totals 11 residues. Germline V gene data show CDR1 as MNHEY and CDR2 as SMNVEV (reference sequence). The J segment lost 5 bases and the V segment lost 11 bases, leaving 5 bases of the junction unmatched. CDR3 in DNA: TGTGCCGCCGGGACAGCGTATGGCTACACCTTC. Its protein is CAAGTAYGYTF.

At least ten counts were recorded for this clonotype. The chain couples TRBV6-2 or TRBV6-3 to TRBJ2-3; TRBD2 matches at 12 bases. The CDR3 length is 16 residues. Germline V gene sequence: CDR1 MNHEY, CDR2 SVGEGT. V shed 5 bases and J 3 bases; nucleotides not matched to a gene: 6. CDR3 residues: CASSDRTSGETDTQYF. The CDR3 DNA reads as TGTGCCAGCAGTGACCGGACTAGCGGGGAAACAGATACGCAGTATTTT.

The chain has TRBV5-6 and TRBJ2-1; 7 bases map to TRBD1. Trimming at V came to 0 bases and at J to 3 bases, leaving 6 bases not matched to a gene. The CDR3 runs to 16 residues. Germline V gives CDR1 SGHDT, CDR2 YYEEEE. The CDR3 is CASSLGQGVLYNEQFF. CDR3 sequence (DNA): TGTGCCAGCAGCTTGGGGCAGGGGGTCCTCTACAATGAGCAGTTCTTC. The full variable domain, with the rest looked up from reference TRBV5-6 and TRBJ2-1, is DAGVTQSPTHLIKTRGQQVTLRCSPKSGHDTVSWYQQALGQGPQFIFQYYEEEERQRGNFPDRFSGHQFPNYSSELNVNALLLGDSALYLCASSLGQGVLYNEQFFGPGTRLTVL.

This clonotype was observed a handful of times. The chain has TRBV7-2 and TRBJ2-1; no reliable D call. This CDR3 region has 14 residues. Germline lookup yields CDR1 SGHTA and CDR2 FQGNSA. V shed 2 bases and J shed 8 bases, with 13 bases lying between them. The CDR3 DNA reads TGTGCCAGCAGCTTAAGACTGCCCCTCTATGAGCAGTTCTTC. Residues: CASSLRLPLYEQFF. Supplemented by reference TRBV7-2 and TRBJ2-1, the full variable domain reads GAGVSQSPSNKVTEKGKDVELRCDPISGHTALYWYRQSLGQGLEFLIYFQGNSAPDKSGLPSDRFSAERTGGSVSTLTIQRTQQEDSAVYLCASSLRLPLYEQFFGPGTRLTVL.

This clonotype was picked up many times. The V call is TRBV11-2, the J call TRBJ2-3; D is undetermined. V lost 2 bases and J 0 bases, leaving 9 bases between the germline ends. The CDR3 is made up of 15 amino acids. Germline CDR1 is SGHAT and CDR2 is FQNNGV. The CDR3 loop reads CASSLHGTSTDTQYF. DNA for the CDR3: TGTGCCAGCAGCTTACACGGAACTAGCACAGATACGCAGTATTTT.

This clonotype was detected many times. V gene TRBV6-5 combines with J gene TRBJ2-2; D tentatively fits TRBD1 or TRBD2 (5 bases each). The CDR3 has 15 amino acids. The germline V gene has CDR1 MNHEY and CDR2 SVGAGI. V was pared by 2 bases and J by 10 bases, with 17 bases between. The chain's CDR3 is CASSYGPGRSEELFF. The CDR3, as DNA: TGTGCCAGCAGTTACGGGCCGGGGCGATCCGAGGAGCTGTTTTTT.

This clonotype appeared a single time. The rearrangement links TRBV11-2 to TRBJ1-3, with D unclear. V gave up 0 bases and J gave up 0 bases, with 12 bases separating them. The CDR3 length is 17 residues. Germline V lookup: CDR1 SGHAT, CDR2 FQNNGV. CDR3 sequence (DNA): TGTGCCAGCAGCTTAGACACCCCCAGGAGCTCTGGAAACACCATATATTTT. It specifies CASSLDTPRSSGNTIYF. The entire variable domain, with the rest obtained from reference TRBV11-2 and TRBJ1-3, is as follows: EAGVAQSPRYKIIEKRQSVAFWCNPISGHATLYWYQQILGQGPKLLIQFQNNGVVDDSQLPKDRFSAERLKGVDSTLKIQPAKLEDSAVYLCASSLDTPRSSGNTIYFGEGSWLTVV.

This clonotype was seen at least ten times. The chain has TRBV20-1 and TRBJ2-1; possibly TRBD2 for D (6 bases). This CDR3 has 15 residues. CDR1 DFQATT and CDR2 SNEGSKA come from the germline V gene (reference sequence). The germline V and J ends were trimmed by 4 bases and 0 bases, with 13 bases remaining between them. CDR3: CSATLLAASYNEQFF. The CDR3 nucleotides are TGCAGTGCTACCCTACTAGCCGCCTCCTACAATGAGCAGTTCTTC.

This clonotype appeared many times. This chain connects TRBV5-1 to TRBJ1-5; D gene ambiguous. This CDR3 is built from 13 residues. Germline V CDR1 and CDR2: SGHRS, YFSETQ. V was clipped by 4 bases and J by 0 bases, with 5 bases between them. CDR3 loop: CASSADSNQPQHF. The CDR3 coding sequence is TGCGCCAGCAGCGCGGATAGCAATCAGCCCCAGCATTTT.

This clonotype was seen a handful of times. The chain has TRBV7-6 and TRBJ2-7; 11 positions match TRBD2. The V and J ends lost 3 bases and 1 base, in that order; junction bases with no gene match: 2. Germline V gene data show CDR1 as SGHVS and CDR2 as FNYEAQ. The CDR3 sequence is 15 residues long. CDR3 region: CASSLIAGGSYEQYF. The CDR3 DNA follows: TGTGCCAGCAGCTTGATAGCGGGGGGGTCCTACGAGCAGTACTTC.

In this sample, this clonotype turned up many times. The junction shows a germline mismatch at one end, possibly a read error. This chain joins TRBV18 and TRBJ2-5; D remains unclear. CDR3 length: 11 amino acids. Germline CDR1 and CDR2: KGHSH and LQKENI. The CDR3 sequence: CSPTYQETQYF. The CDR3 coding sequence is TGCTCCCCAACGTACCAAGAGACCCAGTACTTC.

The table lists this clonotype with a few counts. The chain joins TRBV20-1 to TRBJ2-5; 8 nucleotides agree with TRBD2. From germline, CDR1 is DFQATT and CDR2 SNEGSKA (reference sequence). This CDR3 has 14 amino acids. Trimming at V came to 5 bases and at J to 2 bases, leaving 7 bases not matched to a gene. The CDR3: CSAGGGLGQETQYF. CDR3 bases: TGCAGTGCTGGGGGGGGACTAGGGCAAGAGACCCAGTACTTC.

The table lists this clonotype with many counts. The chain combines TRBV10-2 with TRBJ1-3; no clear D. From germline, CDR1 is WSHSY and CDR2 SAAADI. The V end lost 1 base, the J end lost 0 bases, and 1 base lay between the germline ends. The CDR3 is 13 amino acids. The CDR3 DNA sequence: TGCGCCAGCAGTGAGTTCTCTGGAAACACCATATATTTT. Translating it yields CASSEFSGNTIYF.

This clonotype has at least ten counts. The J gene is TRBJ1-2, the V gene TRBV12-3 or TRBV12-4; the D gene is possibly TRBD1 (6 bases). This CDR3 has 16 residues. V gave up 2 bases and J gave up 4 bases, with 17 bases separating them. CDR3 nucleotides: TGTGCCAGCAGTTTATCGGGGGCCACGAACAGCTATGGCTACACCTTC. Protein sequence: CASSLSGATNSYGYTF.